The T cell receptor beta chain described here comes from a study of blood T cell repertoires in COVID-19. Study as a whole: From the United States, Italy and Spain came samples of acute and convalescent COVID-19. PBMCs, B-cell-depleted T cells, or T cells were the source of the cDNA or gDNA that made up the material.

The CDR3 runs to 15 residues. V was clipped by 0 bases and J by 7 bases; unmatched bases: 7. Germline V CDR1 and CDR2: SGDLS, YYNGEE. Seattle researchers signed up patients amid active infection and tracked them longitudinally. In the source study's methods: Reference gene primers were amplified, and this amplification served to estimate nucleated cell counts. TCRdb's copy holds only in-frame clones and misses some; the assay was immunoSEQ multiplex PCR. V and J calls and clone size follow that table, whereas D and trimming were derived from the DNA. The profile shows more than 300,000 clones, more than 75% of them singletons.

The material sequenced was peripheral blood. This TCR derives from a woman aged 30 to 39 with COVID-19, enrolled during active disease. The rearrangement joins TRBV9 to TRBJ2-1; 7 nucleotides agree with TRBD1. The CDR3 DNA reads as TGTGCCAGCAGCGTAGGAGGGGGCGCAATGAATGAGCAGTTCTTC. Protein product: CASSVGGGAMNEQFF.